These 23 T cell receptor beta chains were sequenced from one sample in a study of Tregs in tolerant kidney transplant recipients. The repertoire was sequenced with immunoSEQ multiplex PCR; TCRdb's copy has only in-frame clones and lacks some. The listing records tens of thousands of clones. Related graft donors supplied nonmyeloablative bone marrow transplants, and mixed chimerism was transient. The sample here was CD4+ T cells from blood (PBMCs), taken 24 months after the transplant. These receptors were taken from a human patient who received a combined kidney and bone marrow transplant. Some T cells may be graft donor cells.

In regard to this clone: The read gets to within 3 residues of the CDR3 end, and the germline J gene fills in the rest. The genes are TRBV11-2 and TRBJ2-5; a possible D gene is TRBD1 (6 bases). The germline V and J ends were trimmed by 4 bases and 3 bases, with 9 bases remaining between them. Germline V gene sequence: CDR1 SGHAT, CDR2 FQNNGV. The CDR3 sequence is 13 residues long. CDR3 sequence: CASSSGTKETQYF. CDR3 bases read: TGTGCCAGCAGCTCCGGGACAAAAGAGACC.

To note about this clone: Read data end 3 residues before the CDR3 end; the end is taken from the germline J gene. The V call is TRBV11-3, the J call TRBJ1-3, with D perhaps matching TRBD1 (6 bases). Germline V gives CDR1 SGHNT, CDR2 YENEEA. V was pared by 5 bases and J by 3 bases, with 14 bases between. There are 15 residues in the CDR3. The part of the CDR3 DNA that was read is TGTGCCAGCAGCAAGGACAGCGTCGGTGGAAACACC. The encoded protein is CASSKDSVGGNT. From start to end, the CDR3 is CASSKDSVGGNTIYF.

A word on this clone: Read data end 3 residues before the CDR3 end; the end is taken from the germline J gene. The rearrangement uses TRBV7-6 and TRBJ1-4; TRBD1 is a possible D gene (5 bases). Germline CDR1 is SGHVS and CDR2 is FNYEAQ. Trimming shortened V by 1 base and J by 8 bases, and 14 bases separated the two germline ends. The CDR3 is 15 residues long. The CDR3 spells CASSLDGRVGEKLFF. The CDR3 DNA, read in part, is TGTGCCAGCAGCTTAGATGGCAGGGTTGGGGAAAAA.

Worth noting for this clone: Read coverage stops 3 residues before the CDR3 terminus; the germline J gene supplies the remainder. This sequence joins TRBV20-1 and TRBJ2-1, with D tentatively TRBD1 (8 bases). This CDR3 is built from 14 residues. Germline loops: CDR1 DFQATT, CDR2 SNEGSKA (reference sequence). Trimming left V 5 bases short and J 3 bases short, with 14 bases between. The CDR3 is CSAGQGGYYNEQFF. The covered CDR3 bases are TGCAGTGCTGGACAGGGAGGGTACTACAATGAG.

On this clone itself: The CDR3 extends 3 residues past the end of the read, so its final part is completed from the germline J gene. The rearrangement uses TRBV20-1 and TRBJ2-3; D call uncertain. Germline CDR1 reads DFQATT; CDR2 reads SNEGSKA (reference sequence). V lost 2 bases and J 6 bases, leaving 6 bases between the germline ends. The CDR3 sequence is 11 residues long. The part of the CDR3 DNA that was read is TGCAGTGCTAGAATGTCGGATACG. Amino acid sequence: CSARMSDT. The whole CDR3 reads CSARMSDTQYF.

With regard to this clone: The CDR3 end lies 3 residues beyond the end of the read and is filled in from the germline J gene. The chain uses TRBV19 and TRBJ2-3, with 9 bases that match TRBD2. From germline, CDR1 is LNHDA and CDR2 SQIVND (reference sequence). Losses at the gene ends were 3 bases for V and 5 bases for J; bases not matched to a gene: 9. CDR3 length equals 16 residues. The chain's CDR3 is CASSMTLAGLQDTQYF. The CDR3 bases that were read are TGTGCCAGTAGTATGACCCTAGCGGGGCTACAAGATACG.

About this clone itself: Read sequence stops 3 residues before the CDR3 end, and the germline J gene provides the missing end. V gene TRBV2 combines with J gene TRBJ2-7; 9 bases are a match to TRBD1. The CDR3 loop spans 13 amino acids. V gave up 4 bases and J gave up 2 bases; unmatched junction bases: 0. CDR1 and CDR2 from the germline V gene are SNHLY and FYNNEI. Incomplete CDR3 DNA: TGTGCCAGCAGTGGGACAGGGGCCTACGAG. Protein sequence: CASSGTGAYE. The entire CDR3 protein reads CASSGTGAYEQYF.

Worth noting for this clone: Compared with germline, one end of the junction differs, possibly owing to a read error. The read gets to within 3 residues of the CDR3 end, and the germline J gene fills in the rest. The chain has TRBV7-7 and TRBJ2-7; D is perhaps TRBD1 (5 bases). The CDR3 covers 14 residues. From germline, CDR1 is SSHAT and CDR2 FNYEAQ (reference sequence). The CDR3 DNA, read in part, is TGTGCTAGCAGCTTCGCGCAGGGAAGCTACGAG. It specifies CASSFAQGSYE. The entire CDR3 reads CASSFAQGSYEQYF.

About this clone itself: The read is 3 residues too short to cover the CDR3 end, so that end is filled in from the germline J gene. The gene calls are TRBV20-1 and TRBJ1-1; D gene ambiguous. Looked up from germline, CDR1 is DFQATT and CDR2 is SNEGSKA (reference sequence). CDR3 length: 13 residues. The V end lost 4 bases, the J end lost 1 base, and 10 bases lay between the germline ends. CDR3 protein: CSAKFGGNTEAFF. Partial CDR3 DNA: TGCAGTGCTAAGTTCGGTGGGAACACTGAA.

As to this clone: The read comes to an end 3 residues before the CDR3 does, leaving the germline J gene to fill in the end. The chain recombines TRBV18 with TRBJ2-7; 13 bases are shared with TRBD2. The CDR3 runs to 15 residues. Trimming took 5 bases from V and 2 from J; bases not matched to a gene: 3. The germline V gene has CDR1 KGHSH and CDR2 LQKENI. The CDR3 bases that were read are TGTGCCAGCTCAGGTACTAGCGGGAGGGCCTACGAG. Translating it yields CASSGTSGRAYE. The entire CDR3 is CASSGTSGRAYEQYF.

About this clone: The read terminates 3 residues before the CDR3 end, so the remaining end is supplied by the germline J gene. This chain connects TRBV9 to TRBJ2-3, with unresolved D. The CDR3 spans 13 residues. The ends were cut back, 6 bases at V and 2 bases at J, with 10 bases in the middle. Germline V gene sequence: CDR1 SGDLS, CDR2 YYNGEE. Incomplete CDR3 DNA: TGTGCCAGCAACCCCATGGCCACAGATACG. Protein product: CASNPMATDT. The entire CDR3 is CASNPMATDTQYF. Full variable domain (rest looked up from reference TRBV9 and TRBJ2-3): DSGVTQTPKHLITATGQRVTLRCSPRSGDLSVYWYQQSLDQGLQFLIQYYNGEERAKGNILERFSAQQFPDLHSELNLSSLELGDSALYFCASNPMATDTQYFGPGTRLTVL.

With respect to this clone: The read stops 3 residues short of the end of the CDR3; the missing end is completed from the germline J gene. The chain combines TRBV30 with TRBJ1-6; a weak D match, TRBD1 (5 bases). There are 11 residues in the CDR3. The germline V gene has CDR1 GTSNPN and CDR2 SVGIG (reference sequence). Trimming took off 5 bases at V and 9 bases at J, with 8 bases between the two ends. This CDR3 reads CAWGGASPLHF. Partial CDR3 DNA: TGTGCCTGGGGTGGGGCTTCACCC.

As regards this clone: From the germline J gene comes the end of the CDR3, since the read stops 3 residues before it. The chain joins TRBV10-3 to TRBJ1-5, with 7 bases fitting TRBD1. The germline gives CDR1 ENHRY, CDR2 SYGVKD. The length of the CDR3 is 16 residues. V shed 0 bases, J shed 0 bases, and the junction held 2 bases outside the gene matches. The CDR3 DNA, read in part, is TGTGCCATCAGTGAGTCGGGACAGATTAGCAATCAGCCC. As protein: CAISESGQISNQP. From start to end, the CDR3 is CAISESGQISNQPQHF.

Comments on this clone: The observed sequence ends 3 residues before the CDR3 terminus, with the missing tail filled in from the germline J gene. At the DNA level, this CDR3 is encoded by other sequences in the same sample as well. This chain uses TRBV19 with TRBJ2-2; a possible D gene is TRBD1 (5 bases). In germline, CDR1 is LNHDA, CDR2 SQIVND (reference sequence). V lost 5 bases and J lost 4, with 11 bases in between. CDR3 length equals 14 residues. The sequenced part of the CDR3 DNA is TGTGCCAGTAGTCGCCAGGGTACCACCGGGGAG. Amino acids: CASSRQGTTGE. The CDR3 in full is CASSRQGTTGELFF.

Regarding this clone: The read comes to an end 3 residues before the CDR3 does, leaving the germline J gene to fill in the end. The chain uses TRBV6-4 and TRBJ2-1, with 10 bases that match TRBD2. V trimming: 5 bases; J trimming: 4 bases; junction bases outside the gene matches: 8. The CDR3 loop spans 16 amino acids. CDR1 is MRHNA and CDR2 is SNTAGT in the germline V gene. CDR3 sequence reads: CASSRSLGLAYNEQFF. The DNA read from the CDR3 is TGTGCCAGCAGTAGGAGCCTGGGACTAGCGTACAATGAG.

A note on this clone: The CDR3 end is not reached by the read, which stops 3 residues before it; the germline J gene fills it in. The rearrangement joins TRBV12-3 or TRBV12-4 to TRBJ2-7; D is unclear. The CDR3 runs to 14 residues. The ends were cut back, 2 bases at V and 6 bases at J, with 14 bases in the middle. CDR3 DNA, as far as it was read: TGTGCCAGCAGTTTAACGCTCCGAATCGGCGAG. Amino acids: CASSLTLRIGE. The full CDR3 reads CASSLTLRIGEQYF.

Worth noting for this clone: The missing CDR3 end, 3 residues past where the read stops, is filled in from the germline J gene. V usage is TRBV30 and J usage is TRBJ1-2; 9 bases are shared with TRBD1. CDR3 length: 14 residues. Germline V CDR1 and CDR2: GTSNPN, SVGIG (reference sequence). Germline trimming cut 1 base from V and 2 bases from J; bases unmatched to any gene: 2. The CDR3 sequence is CAWSGDRANYGYTF. Partial CDR3 DNA: TGTGCCTGGAGTGGGGACAGGGCGAACTATGGC.

On this clone itself: The DNA ends 3 residues before the CDR3 does, and the rest of the CDR3 is filled in from the germline J gene. The chain uses TRBV5-1 and TRBJ2-5; perhaps D is TRBD1 or TRBD2 (6 bases each). This CDR3 is 16 amino acids long. The V end was cut by 4 bases, the J end by 5 bases, with 21 bases between. Germline CDR1 SGHRS, CDR2 YFSETQ. CDR3 bases read: TGCGCCAGCAGCCCTTCTGCAGGGGAGGAGTTGGAGACC. Translation gives CASSPSAGEELET. The whole CDR3 reads CASSPSAGEELETQYF. The full variable domain, rest sourced from reference TRBV5-1 and TRBJ2-5, is KAGVTQTPRYLIKTRGQQVTLSCSPISGHRSVSWYQQTPGQGLQFLFEYFSETQRNKGNFPGRFSGRQFSNSRSEMNVSTLELGDSALYLCASSPSAGEELETQYFGPGTRLLVL.

On this clone: The read stops 3 residues short of the end of the CDR3; the missing end is completed from the germline J gene. The V and J genes are TRBV28 and TRBJ2-5, with 7 bases lining up with TRBD2. Trimming took 5 bases from V and 4 from J; bases not matched to a gene: 19. CDR3 length: 18 amino acids. The germline V gene has CDR1 MDHEN and CDR2 SYDVKM. CDR3 in amino acids: CASSPSGSGMPYGETQYF. The CDR3 bases that were read are TGTGCCAGCAGTCCCTCGGGGAGCGGGATGCCGTATGGAGAGACC.

On this clone itself: The missing CDR3 end, 3 residues past where the read stops, is filled in from the germline J gene. The chain carries TRBV5-1 and TRBJ2-1; D not resolved. The CDR3 runs to 14 residues. V was clipped by 4 bases and J by 6 bases, with 14 bases between them. Germline V gives CDR1 SGHRS, CDR2 YFSETQ. CDR3 loop: CASSLGLETNEQFF. Partial CDR3 DNA: TGCGCCAGCAGCCTGGGCCTAGAAACCAATGAG.

Regarding this clone: The read comes to an end 3 residues before the CDR3 does, leaving the germline J gene to fill in the end. The rearrangement joins TRBV6-2 or TRBV6-3 to TRBJ2-7; TRBD1 matches 9 bases. The CDR3 runs to 16 residues. Unmatched junction bases numbered 14, after V lost 6 bases and J lost 5 bases. CDR1 and CDR2 (germline): MNHEY, SVGEGT. The CDR3 spells CASSPTSGTGKNEQYF. The sequenced part of the CDR3 DNA is TGTGCCAGCAGCCCAACCTCCGGGACAGGGAAAAACGAG.

CDR3 loop: CATGVYQPQHF. The part of the CDR3 DNA that was read is TGTGCCACAGGGGTCTATCAGCCC. The V and J genes are TRBV6-4 and TRBJ1-5; possibly TRBD1 for D (6 bases). Read data end 3 residues before the CDR3 end; the end is taken from the germline J gene. This CDR3 region has 11 residues. V gave up 10 bases and J gave up 5 bases, with 9 bases separating them. Germline loops: CDR1 MRHNA, CDR2 SNTAGT.

A remark on this clone: The observed sequence ends 3 residues before the CDR3 terminus, with the missing tail filled in from the germline J gene. The rearrangement links TRBV4-2 to TRBJ2-3; 9 bases are a match to TRBD2. V dropped 4 bases and J dropped 2; count of bases not matched to a gene: 13. Germline V gene data show CDR1 as LGHNA and CDR2 as YNFKEQ. CDR3 length: 18 amino acids. CDR3 amino acids: CASSPRPLSGSLTDTQYF. CDR3 bases read: TGTGCCAGCAGCCCAAGGCCCCTTAGCGGGAGCCTCACAGATACG.